One and the same sample provided the 9 T cell receptor beta chains below, sequenced in a study of CD8+ T cells in alopecia areata. The treatment: oral pan-JAK inhibitor, 5-10 mg twice daily. Extraction of RNA preceded its reverse transcription into cDNA, which served as the sequencing template. Generated by immunoSEQ multiplex PCR, the TCRdb table keeps only in-frame clones and is missing some. The table has about 190,000 clones, around 64% seen once. Sequencing was performed on CD4+ T cells sorted from blood, taken between weeks 49 and 50, from a patient treated with tofacitinib. The receptor set was obtained from a human donor with alopecia areata.

The chain employs TRBV14 and TRBJ1-1; the match to TRBD1 covers 7 bases. The CDR3 contains 18 residues. J gave up 0 bases and V 0 bases, and 10 bases lay outside the gene matches. The germline CDR1 and CDR2 sequences are SGHDN and FVKESK. Here the CDR3 DNA reads TGTGCCAGCAGCCAAGATCGACAGGGTCGGGTTCTGAACACTGAAGCTTTCTTT. This codes for CASSQDRQGRVLNTEAFF.

This clone was observed a handful of times. The J gene is TRBJ1-4, the V gene TRBV7-2; TRBD1 is a possible D gene (5 bases). Trimming took 2 bases from V and 5 from J, leaving 21 bases between them. Germline loops: CDR1 SGHTA, CDR2 FQGNSA. The CDR3 has 18 amino acids. The CDR3 region is CASSLRQGVSSENEKLFF. The CDR3 DNA is TGTGCCAGCAGCTTACGGCAGGGTGTTTCATCGGAAAATGAAAAACTGTTTTTT.

The table lists this clone with a count of one. J is TRBJ1-2 and V is TRBV7-2; TRBD1 agrees at 7 bases. The CDR3 contains 16 residues. J gave up 6 bases and V 0 bases, and 10 bases lay outside the gene matches. CDR1 is SGHTA and CDR2 is FQGNSA in the germline V gene. CDR3 amino acids: CASSLAGTDDYNGYTF. CDR3 in DNA: TGTGCCAGCAGCTTAGCAGGGACAGACGATTACAATGGCTACACCTTC.

The J gene is TRBJ1-2, the V gene TRBV30; 7 bases align to TRBD1. The CDR3 is made up of 14 amino acids. Germline V gives CDR1 GTSNPN, CDR2 SVGIG (reference sequence). V trimming: 4 bases; J trimming: 1 base; junction bases outside the gene matches: 6. The CDR3 DNA is TGTGCCTGGACTGGGAACAGGGGTAACTATGGCTACACCTTC. It is translated as CAWTGNRGNYGYTF.

The chain links TRBV30 to TRBJ1-1; D call uncertain. The CDR3 sequence is 13 residues long. V lost 2 bases and J 2 bases, leaving 9 bases between the germline ends. Germline CDR1 is GTSNPN and CDR2 is SVGIG (reference sequence). The CDR3 here is CAWSTADNTEAFF. CDR3 DNA: TGTGCCTGGAGTACAGCGGACAACACTGAAGCTTTCTTT. The full variable domain, completed using reference TRBV30 and TRBJ1-1, is SQTIHQWPATLVQPVGSPLSLECTVEGTSNPNLYWYRQAAGRGLQLLFYSVGIGQISSEVPQNLSASRPQDRQFILSSKKLLLSDSGFYLCAWSTADNTEAFFGQGTRLTVV.

V usage is TRBV27 and J usage is TRBJ1-1; tentative D call: TRBD1 (6 bases). The CDR3 totals 16 residues. Germline assignment: CDR1 MNHEY and CDR2 SMNVEV (reference sequence). With 0 bases removed from V and 1 base from J, the gap between germline ends came to 12 bases. The DNA of the CDR3 is TGTGCCAGCAGTTTATCCCCCATGACAGGGAACACTGAAGCTTTCTTT. This sequence encodes CASSLSPMTGNTEAFF.

The genes are TRBV29-1 and TRBJ2-1, with 7 bases matching TRBD2. This CDR3 spans 14 amino acids. The germline CDR1 and CDR2 sequences are SQVTM and ANQGSEA. V lost 6 bases, J lost 9 bases, and 14 bases stayed unmatched. The CDR3 DNA follows: TGCAGCGTCGAGGTCCTAGCGGCGTACGGTGAGCAGTTCTTC. Its protein product is CSVEVLAAYGEQFF.

The rearrangement links TRBV29-1 to TRBJ1-1, with 8 bases fitting TRBD1. The ends lost 7 bases at V and 4 bases at J; junction bases unmatched: 11. Germline lookup yields CDR1 SQVTM and CDR2 ANQGSEA. CDR3 size: 14 residues. CDR3 nucleotides: TGCAGCGCCTTCACAGGGGGAGGGAGCACTGAAGCTTTCTTT. It encodes CSAFTGGGSTEAFF.

The rearrangement uses TRBV11-2 and TRBJ2-7; D possibly uses TRBD1 or TRBD2 (6 bases each). Trimming removed 4 bases at V and 5 bases at J, with 18 bases between. Germline V gene sequence: CDR1 SGHAT, CDR2 FQNNGV. The CDR3 runs 15 residues. The CDR3 DNA reads as TGTGCCAGCAGCTCCCAGACGGGGGCGTCCAACGAGCAGTACTTC. Encoded protein: CASSSQTGASNEQYF. The full variable domain, completed using reference TRBV11-2 and TRBJ2-7, is EAGVAQSPRYKIIEKRQSVAFWCNPISGHATLYWYQQILGQGPKLLIQFQNNGVVDDSQLPKDRFSAERLKGVDSTLKIQPAKLEDSAVYLCASSSQTGASNEQYFGPGTRLTVT.